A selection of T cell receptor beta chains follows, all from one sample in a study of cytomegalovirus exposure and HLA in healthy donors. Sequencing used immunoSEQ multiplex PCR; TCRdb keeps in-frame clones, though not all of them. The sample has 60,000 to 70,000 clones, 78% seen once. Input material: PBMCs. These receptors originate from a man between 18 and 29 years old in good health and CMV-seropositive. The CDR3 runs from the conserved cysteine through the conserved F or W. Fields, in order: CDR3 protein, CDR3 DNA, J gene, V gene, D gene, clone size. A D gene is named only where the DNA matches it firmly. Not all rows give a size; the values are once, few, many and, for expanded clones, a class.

CDR3: CASSQPRAGLNTEAFF
DNA: TGCGCCAGCAGCCAACCCCGTGCAGGCTTGAACACTGAAGCTTTCTTT
J: TRBJ1-1
V: TRBV4-1
D: .
size: few

CDR3: CASTPNGVGQPQHF
DNA: TGTGCCAGCACCCCTAACGGGGTTGGCCAGCCCCAGCATTTT
J: TRBJ1-5
V: TRBV7-9
D: .
size: .

CDR3: CASSQAPSGNTIYF
DNA: TGTGCCAGCAGTCAGGCCCCCTCTGGAAACACCATATATTTT
J: TRBJ1-3
V: TRBV7-6
D: .
size: .

CDR3: CASSQGDSDSGNTIYF
DNA: TGCGCCAGCAGCCAAGGAGACAGTGACTCTGGAAACACCATATATTTT
J: TRBJ1-3
V: TRBV4-1
D: .
size: .

CDR3: CASSLGGYSTDTQYF
DNA: TGTGCCAGCAGCCTCGGGGGTTATAGCACAGATACGCAGTATTTT
J: TRBJ2-3
V: TRBV7-9
D: .
size: .

CDR3: CASSPRTGDTEAFF
DNA: TGTGCCAGCAGCCCCCGGACGGGGGACACTGAAGCTTTCTTT
J: TRBJ1-1
V: TRBV9
D: .
size: few

CDR3: CAWSHTDVLREQYF
DNA: TGTGCCTGGAGCCATACCGATGTCCTACGAGAGCAGTACTTC
J: TRBJ2-7
V: TRBV30
D: .
size: .

CDR3: CASSPRQGPQVTEQYF
DNA: TGTGCCAGCAGCCCACGACAGGGCCCACAGGTTACCGAGCAGTACTTC
J: TRBJ2-7
V: TRBV7-8
D: TRBD1
size: .

CDR3: CSGITGDSGNTIYF
DNA: TGCAGCGGGATTACGGGGGACTCTGGAAACACCATATATTTT
J: TRBJ1-3
V: TRBV29-1
D: .
size: .

CDR3: CAWSPRGWRTEAFF
DNA: TGTGCCTGGAGTCCAAGGGGGTGGCGAACTGAAGCTTTCTTT
J: TRBJ1-1
V: TRBV30
D: .
size: .

CDR3: CSARTSGSYEQYF
DNA: TGCAGCGCTCGGACTAGCGGGAGTTACGAGCAGTACTTC
J: TRBJ2-7
V: TRBV29-1
D: TRBD2
size: .

CDR3: CASSLMAGQDEQYF
DNA: TGTGCCAGCAGTTTAATGGCAGGACAAGACGAGCAGTACTTC
J: TRBJ2-7
V: TRBV27
D: .
size: .

CDR3: CASRDRVESDEAFF
DNA: TGTGCCAGCAGGGACAGGGTGGAATCCGACGAAGCTTTCTTT
J: TRBJ1-1
V: TRBV6-5
D: TRBD1
size: .

CDR3: CASSPRYGELFF
DNA: TGTGCCAGCAGCCCTCGGTACGGGGAGCTGTTTTTT
J: TRBJ2-2
V: TRBV5-4
D: .
size: .

CDR3: CSVESHLNTEAFF
DNA: TGCAGCGTTGAATCTCACCTAAACACTGAAGCTTTCTTT
J: TRBJ1-1
V: TRBV29-1
D: .
size: .

CDR3: CASSLVQGNTGELFF
DNA: TGTGCCAGCAGCTTGGTACAGGGTAACACCGGGGAGCTGTTTTTT
J: TRBJ2-2
V: TRBV5-4
D: .
size: few

CDR3: CAWSVGALNQPQHF
DNA: TGTGCCTGGAGTGTGGGGGCACTCAATCAGCCCCAGCATTTT
J: TRBJ1-5
V: TRBV30
D: .
size: .

CDR3: CASSPFAGGEQYF
DNA: TGTGCCAGCAGTCCGTTTGCAGGGGGTGAGCAGTACTTC
J: TRBJ2-7
V: TRBV27
D: TRBD1
size: .

CDR3: CASNIRQGAGTEAFF
DNA: TGTGCCAGCAACATAAGACAGGGGGCGGGCACTGAAGCTTTCTTT
J: TRBJ1-1
V: TRBV6-6
D: TRBD1
size: few

CDR3: CASSIGQGATNEKLFF
DNA: TGTGCCAGCAGTATCGGACAGGGGGCAACTAATGAAAAACTGTTTTTT
J: TRBJ1-4
V: TRBV2
D: TRBD1
size: .

CDR3: CASENRGDEQYF
DNA: TGTGCCAGTGAGAACAGGGGTGACGAGCAGTACTTC
J: TRBJ2-7
V: TRBV2
D: TRBD1
size: few

CDR3: CASSRTGGLQPQHF
DNA: TGTGCCAGCAGCCGGACAGGGGGTCTCCAGCCCCAGCATTTT
J: TRBJ1-5
V: TRBV7-9
D: TRBD1
size: once

CDR3: CASSLLADTQYF
DNA: TGTGCCAGCAGTCTTCTTGCAGATACGCAGTATTTT
J: TRBJ2-3
V: TRBV28
D: .
size: .

CDR3: CASSRDSYNSPLHF
DNA: TGTGCCAGCAGTCGCGACAGCTATAATTCACCCCTCCACTTT
J: TRBJ1-6
V: TRBV6-6
D: .
size: .

CDR3: CASSFLGTGGYEQYF
DNA: TGTGCCAGCAGCTTCCTCGGGACAGGGGGTTACGAGCAGTACTTC
J: TRBJ2-7
V: TRBV13
D: TRBD1
size: .

CDR3: CASSPFTGTEAFF
DNA: TGTGCCAGCAGCCCCTTCACGGGCACTGAAGCTTTCTTT
J: TRBJ1-1
V: TRBV27
D: .
size: .

CDR3: CASSYSGTGGYTF
DNA: TGTGCCAGCAGTTACTCGGGGACAGGAGGCTACACCTTC
J: TRBJ1-2
V: TRBV6-5
D: TRBD1
size: .

CDR3: CASSLQGTNTGELFF
DNA: TGTGCCAGCAGTTTACAGGGCACGAACACCGGGGAGCTGTTTTTT
J: TRBJ2-2
V: TRBV6-4
D: .
size: few

CDR3: CASSYSRDTGSAFF
DNA: TGTGCCAGCAGCTATAGCCGGGACACTGGGTCGGCTTTCTTT
J: TRBJ1-1
V: TRBV7-9
D: .
size: .

CDR3: CAWSTQGSTEAFF
DNA: TGTGCCTGGAGTACACAGGGTAGCACTGAAGCTTTCTTT
J: TRBJ1-1
V: TRBV30
D: .
size: .

CDR3: CASSELGHTEAFF
DNA: TGTGCCAGCAGTGAATTGGGCCACACTGAAGCTTTCTTT
J: TRBJ1-1
V: TRBV25-1
D: .
size: .

CDR3: CASSQRDNQPQHF
DNA: TGCGCCAGCAGTCAGCGGGACAATCAGCCCCAGCATTTT
J: TRBJ1-5
V: TRBV23-1
D: .
size: .

CDR3: CSVEFTVNSEKLFF
DNA: TGCAGCGTTGAGTTTACAGTTAACTCTGAAAAACTGTTTTTT
J: TRBJ1-4
V: TRBV29-1
D: .
size: .

CDR3: CASSRTGNEQFF
DNA: TGTGCCAGCAGCCGGACTGGCAATGAGCAGTTCTTC
J: TRBJ2-1
V: TRBV11-2
D: .
size: .

CDR3: CAISGGSAPLSSGANVLTF
DNA: TGTGCCATCAGTGGAGGCAGTGCCCCTCTAAGCTCTGGGGCCAACGTCCTGACTTTC
J: TRBJ2-6
V: TRBV10-3
D: .
size: .

CDR3: CAWRTGAGAEAFF
DNA: TGTGCCTGGAGGACAGGGGCGGGAGCTGAAGCTTTCTTT
J: TRBJ1-1
V: TRBV30
D: TRBD1
size: .

CDR3: CASREANQPQHF
DNA: TGTGCCAGCAGAGAGGCTAATCAGCCCCAGCATTTT
J: TRBJ1-5
V: TRBV6-1
D: .
size: .

CDR3: CASSLQGAGTEAFF
DNA: TGTGCCAGCAGTCTACAGGGGGCCGGGACTGAAGCTTTCTTT
J: TRBJ1-1
V: TRBV27
D: TRBD1
size: .

CDR3: CASSLQGFSGANVLTF
DNA: TGTGCCAGCAGCTTGCAGGGCTTCTCTGGGGCCAACGTCCTGACTTTC
J: TRBJ2-6
V: TRBV7-2
D: .
size: .

CDR3: CASSFRPTGSEPQHF
DNA: TGTGCCAGTAGTTTCCGCCCTACAGGGTCCGAGCCCCAGCATTTT
J: TRBJ1-5
V: TRBV19
D: .
size: few

CDR3: CASSIAGGPFSEQFF
DNA: TGTGCCAGCAGCATAGCGGGGGGGCCTTTTAGTGAGCAGTTCTTC
J: TRBJ2-1
V: TRBV9
D: TRBD2
size: .

CDR3: CASSPGLVRNEQFF
DNA: TGTGCCAGCAGCCCGGGACTAGTAAGGAATGAGCAGTTCTTC
J: TRBJ2-1
V: TRBV7-6
D: TRBD2
size: once

CDR3: CAIRTTESYNEQFF
DNA: TGTGCCATCAGGACTACAGAGTCCTACAATGAGCAGTTCTTC
J: TRBJ2-1
V: TRBV10-3
D: .
size: few

CDR3: CASSPIVDRVEQYF
DNA: TGTGCCAGCTCACCTATTGTTGACAGGGTCGAGCAGTACTTC
J: TRBJ2-7
V: TRBV18
D: TRBD1
size: .

CDR3: CASSLASTTGEKLFF
DNA: TGTGCCAGCAGCTTAGCGTCTACTACCGGGGAAAAACTGTTTTTT
J: TRBJ1-4
V: TRBV7-9
D: .
size: .

CDR3: CASTLQGASNIQYF
DNA: TGTGCCAGCACCTTACAGGGGGCGTCGAACATTCAGTACTTC
J: TRBJ2-4
V: TRBV6-6
D: TRBD1
size: .

CDR3: CASSVASASGSMNEQFF
DNA: TGTGCCAGCAGCGTAGCTTCGGCTAGCGGGAGCATGAATGAGCAGTTCTTC
J: TRBJ2-1
V: TRBV9
D: TRBD2
size: .

CDR3: CASSELAGGDYEQYF
DNA: TGTGCCAGCAGCGAACTAGCGGGAGGGGACTACGAGCAGTACTTC
J: TRBJ2-7
V: TRBV11-1
D: TRBD2
size: .

CDR3: CAWKGVGGAFF
DNA: TGTGCCTGGAAGGGAGTTGGTGGGGCTTTCTTT
J: TRBJ1-1
V: TRBV30
D: .
size: once

CDR3: CATSPGDTGNTIYF
DNA: TGTGCCACCAGCCCCGGGGACACTGGAAACACCATATATTTT
J: TRBJ1-3
V: TRBV15
D: .
size: .

CDR3: CASSSGTGRQPQHF
DNA: TGTGCCAGCAGTTCCGGGACAGGGCGCCAGCCCCAGCATTTT
J: TRBJ1-5
V: TRBV2
D: TRBD1
size: once

CDR3: CSVLGQGFYGYTF
DNA: TGCAGCGTTTTAGGACAGGGATTTTATGGCTACACCTTC
J: TRBJ1-2
V: TRBV29-1
D: TRBD1
size: .

CDR3: CASSLAGQGARYTF
DNA: TGTGCCAGCAGTTTGGCGGGACAGGGCGCGAGATACACCTTC
J: TRBJ1-2
V: TRBV27
D: TRBD1
size: .

CDR3: CASSLYQGTEAFF
DNA: TGCGCCAGCAGCTTATATCAGGGCACTGAAGCTTTCTTT
J: TRBJ1-1
V: TRBV5-1
D: .
size: .

CDR3: CASSQNQRSYNEQFF
DNA: TGCGCCAGCAGCCAGAACCAGAGGTCCTACAATGAGCAGTTCTTC
J: TRBJ2-1
V: TRBV4-1
D: .
size: .

CDR3: CAWSAGSNTEAFF
DNA: TGTGCCTGGAGTGCCGGGTCGAACACTGAAGCTTTCTTT
J: TRBJ1-1
V: TRBV30
D: .
size: .

CDR3: CASSSFPSYEQYF
DNA: TGTGCCAGCAGCTCCTTTCCCTCCTACGAGCAGTACTTC
J: TRBJ2-7
V: TRBV7-9
D: .
size: .